The T cell receptor beta chain under discussion was sequenced for a study of blood T cell repertoires in COVID-19. At the level of the study: Whether acute or convalescent, the COVID-19 samples came from the United States, Italy and Spain.

This table comes from immunoSEQ multiplex PCR, and its TCRdb copy is limited to in-frame clones, with some not included. The sample includes 290,000 or so clones, 75% to 95% seen only once; the top ten take around 1.1%. The recovered donors of Cohort 3 showed two negative PCRs, clearance, or symptom resolution. This CDR3 has 14 amino acids. The V gene end was trimmed by 5 bases and the J gene end by 3 bases; junction bases not matched to a gene: 6. Germline V gene data show CDR1 as SGHAT and CDR2 as FQNNGV. This sequence was found in a woman aged 25 to 39 who had recovered from COVID-19. Material for sequencing was PBMCs or T cells enriched from blood (not recorded which). The rearrangement links TRBV11-2 to TRBJ2-5; TRBD2 agrees at 7 bases. CDR3 in amino acids: CASSPRTRKETQYF. In DNA form, the CDR3 reads TGTGCCAGCAGCCCAAGGACTAGAAAAGAGACCCAGTACTTC.